This T cell receptor beta chain was profiled in a study of control samples from healthy donors and cancer patients. This CDR3 spans 15 amino acids. V was pared by 5 bases and J by 1 base, with 14 bases between. Germline CDR1 is MDHEN and CDR2 is SYDVKM. Generated by immunoSEQ multiplex PCR, the TCRdb table keeps only in-frame clones and is missing some. The sample has approximately 70,000 clones, about 87% seen once. This clone appeared a few times. The TCR comes from a woman in her 50s with head and neck cancer. The sequenced material came from PBMCs. V and J are TRBV28 and TRBJ1-1; the D gene is possibly TRBD1 (6 bases). CDR3 in DNA: TGTGCCAGCAGTCCACCAGGGGCAGGGAACACTGAAGCTTTCTTT. The encoded protein is CASSPPGAGNTEAFF.